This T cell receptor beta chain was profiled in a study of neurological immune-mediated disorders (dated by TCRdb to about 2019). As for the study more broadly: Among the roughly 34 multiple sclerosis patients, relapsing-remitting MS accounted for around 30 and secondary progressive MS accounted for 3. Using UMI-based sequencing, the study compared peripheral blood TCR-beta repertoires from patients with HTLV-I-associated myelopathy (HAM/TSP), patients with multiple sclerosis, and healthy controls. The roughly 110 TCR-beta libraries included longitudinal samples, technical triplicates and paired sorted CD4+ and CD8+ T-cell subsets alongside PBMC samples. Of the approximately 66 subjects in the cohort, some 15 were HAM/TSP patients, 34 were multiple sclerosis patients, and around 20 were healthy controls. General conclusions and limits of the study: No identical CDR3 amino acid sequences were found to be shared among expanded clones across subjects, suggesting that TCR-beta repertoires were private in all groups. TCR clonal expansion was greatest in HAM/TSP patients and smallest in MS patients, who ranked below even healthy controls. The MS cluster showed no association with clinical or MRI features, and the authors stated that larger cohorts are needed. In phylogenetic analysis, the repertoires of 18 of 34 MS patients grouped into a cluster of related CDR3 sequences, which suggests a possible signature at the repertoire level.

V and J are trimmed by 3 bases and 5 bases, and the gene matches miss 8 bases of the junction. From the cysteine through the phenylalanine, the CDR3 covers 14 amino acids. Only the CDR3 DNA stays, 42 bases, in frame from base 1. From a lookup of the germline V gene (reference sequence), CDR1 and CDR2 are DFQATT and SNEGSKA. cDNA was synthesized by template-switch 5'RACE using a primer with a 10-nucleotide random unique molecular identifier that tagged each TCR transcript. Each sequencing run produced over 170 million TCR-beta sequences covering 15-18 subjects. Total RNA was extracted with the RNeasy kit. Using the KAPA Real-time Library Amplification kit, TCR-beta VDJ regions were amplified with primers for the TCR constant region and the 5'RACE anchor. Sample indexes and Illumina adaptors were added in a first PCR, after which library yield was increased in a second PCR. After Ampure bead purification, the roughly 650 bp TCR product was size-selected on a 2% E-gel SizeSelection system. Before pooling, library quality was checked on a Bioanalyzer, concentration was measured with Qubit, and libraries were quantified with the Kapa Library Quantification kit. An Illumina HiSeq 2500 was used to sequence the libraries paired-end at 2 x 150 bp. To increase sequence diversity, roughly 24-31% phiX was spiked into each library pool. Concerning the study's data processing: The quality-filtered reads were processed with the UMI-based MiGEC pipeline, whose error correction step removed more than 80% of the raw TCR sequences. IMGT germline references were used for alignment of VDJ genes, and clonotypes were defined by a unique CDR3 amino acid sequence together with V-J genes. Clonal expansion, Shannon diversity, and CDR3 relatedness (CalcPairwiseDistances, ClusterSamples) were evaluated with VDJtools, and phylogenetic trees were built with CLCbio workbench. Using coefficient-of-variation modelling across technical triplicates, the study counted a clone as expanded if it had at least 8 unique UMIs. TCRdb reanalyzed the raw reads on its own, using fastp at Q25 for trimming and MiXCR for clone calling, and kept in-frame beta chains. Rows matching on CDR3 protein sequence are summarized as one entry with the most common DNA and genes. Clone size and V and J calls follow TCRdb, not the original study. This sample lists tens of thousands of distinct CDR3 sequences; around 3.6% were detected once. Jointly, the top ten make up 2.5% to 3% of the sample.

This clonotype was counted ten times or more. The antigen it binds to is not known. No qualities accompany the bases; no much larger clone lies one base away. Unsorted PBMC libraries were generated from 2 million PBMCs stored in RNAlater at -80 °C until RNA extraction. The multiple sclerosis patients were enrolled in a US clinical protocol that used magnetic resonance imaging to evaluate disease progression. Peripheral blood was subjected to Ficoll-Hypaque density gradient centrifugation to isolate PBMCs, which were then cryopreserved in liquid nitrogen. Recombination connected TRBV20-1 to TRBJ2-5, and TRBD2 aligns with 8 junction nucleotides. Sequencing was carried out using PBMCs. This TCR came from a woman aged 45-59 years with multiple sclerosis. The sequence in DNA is TGCAGTGCTAGTACGGGGGGGGCCCTGGAGACCCAGTACTTC. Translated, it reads CSASTGGALETQYF.